This T cell receptor beta chain was sequenced for a study of response to subunit inactivated influenza vaccine. TCRdb re-derived calls from the RT-PCR reads in MiXCR, one entry per CDR3 protein. Seen here are 650,000 to 700,000 distinct CDR3 sequences, approximately 15% observed once, and the top ten hold around a tenth. The germline V gene has CDR1 SGHTA and CDR2 FQGNSA. V was clipped by 5 bases and J by 5 bases, with 13 bases between them. The CDR3 loop spans 14 amino acids. The chain is built from TRBV7-2 and TRBJ1-3; D uncertain. The material was PBMCs from blood, obtained approximately 12 days after vaccination. The receptor was isolated from a man aged 45-65 years who received an inactivated influenza vaccine. The CDR3 nucleotides are TGTGCCAGCAGCGAGGCGGTTTCAAGAAACACCATATATTTT. Protein: CASSEAVSRNTIYF. Drawing the rest from reference TRBV7-2 and TRBJ1-3, the complete variable domain is GAGVSQSPSNKVTEKGKDVELRCDPISGHTALYWYRQSLGQGLEFLIYFQGNSAPDKSGLPSDRFSAERTGGSVSTLTIQRTQQEDSAVYLCASSEAVSRNTIYFGEGSWLTVV.